Listed here are 13 T cell receptor beta chains from one sample, sequenced in a study of TET2 disruption in CD19-targeted CAR T cells. No antigen is known for these receptors. Treatment of the sample: autologous CTL019 cells: CD19 CAR with 4-1BB and CD3 zeta domains. Sequencing used immunoSEQ multiplex PCR; TCRdb keeps in-frame clones, though not all of them. The table for this sample gives about 25,000 clones. The sample was CD8- CAR+ T cells sorted from cultured blood T cells, taken for CD19 CAR T cell therapy. Subset here: CD8-negative CAR-positive T cells from the infusion product. These receptors were obtained from an older man with chronic lymphocytic leukemia.

Turning to this clone: The read terminates 3 residues before the CDR3 end, so the remaining end is supplied by the germline J gene. This sequence joins TRBV5-5 and TRBJ1-2; D is perhaps TRBD1 (6 bases). Germline CDR1 and CDR2: SGHKS and YYEKEE (reference sequence). V was pared by 0 bases and J by 4 bases, with 13 bases between. This CDR3 contains 15 residues. The CDR3 DNA, read in part, is TGTGCCAGCAGCTTGGATGACAGGTCCAGCTATGGC. Amino acids: CASSLDDRSSYG. The whole CDR3 region reads CASSLDDRSSYGYTF.

Turning to this clone: The CDR3 end lies 3 residues beyond the end of the read and is filled in from the germline J gene. V and J are TRBV10-3 and TRBJ2-5; D gene unclear. This CDR3 has 12 amino acids. The germline gives CDR1 ENHRY, CDR2 SYGVKD. V was cut by 6 bases and J by 1 base, with 6 bases left in between. The sequenced part of the CDR3 DNA is TGTGCCATCAGCGACACCCAAGAGACC. Its translation: CAISDTQET. The whole CDR3 region reads CAISDTQETQYF.

As regards this clone: The read gets to within 3 residues of the CDR3 end, and the germline J gene fills in the rest. The V gene is TRBV5-1, the J gene TRBJ2-1, with TRBD1 matching over 7 bases. This CDR3 is built from 15 residues. Germline loops: CDR1 SGHRS, CDR2 YFSETQ. Unmatched junction bases numbered 9, after V lost 3 bases and J lost 6 bases. The DNA read from the CDR3 is TGCGCCAGCAGCTCCGGGACAGACAATTTCAATGAG. It codes for CASSSGTDNFNE. The complete CDR3 protein is CASSSGTDNFNEQFF.

Concerning this clone: With the read ending 3 residues before the CDR3 end, the germline J gene is used to fill in that end. The chain is built from TRBV5-4 and TRBJ2-3, with 10 bases aligning to TRBD2. The CDR3 totals 15 residues. J was trimmed by 6 bases and V by 3 bases; bases with no gene match: 7. Germline V gives CDR1 SGHNT, CDR2 YYREEE (reference sequence). The CDR3: CASSWGLARGDTQYF. The CDR3 DNA, read in part, is TGTGCCAGCAGCTGGGGACTAGCGAGGGGGGATACG.

Concerning this clone itself: The sequence runs out 3 residues before the end of the CDR3; the remainder is reconstructed from the germline J gene. The rearrangement links TRBV18 to TRBJ1-5; 7 bases agree with TRBD1. The CDR3 extends over 15 amino acids. The V and J ends lost 2 bases and 3 bases, in that order; junction bases with no gene match: 4. Germline CDR1 KGHSH, CDR2 LQKENI. The CDR3 reads CASSPDRVNNQPQHF. CDR3 bases read: TGTGCCAGCTCACCAGACAGGGTGAACAATCAGCCC.

As regards this clone: The read is 3 residues too short to cover the CDR3 end, so that end is filled in from the germline J gene. This chain links TRBV20-1 with TRBJ2-1, with 15 bases matching TRBD2. Germline lookup yields CDR1 DFQATT and CDR2 SNEGSKA (reference sequence). This CDR3 region has 16 residues. The trim removed 5 bases at V and 4 bases at J, leaving 6 bases unmatched. The DNA read from the CDR3 is TGCAGTGCTCGGACTAGCGGGGGGGCCGCGTACAATGAG. Translation: CSARTSGGAAYNE. The full CDR3 reads CSARTSGGAAYNEQFF.

Regarding this clone: The read finishes 3 residues shy of the CDR3 end, and the germline J gene is used to complete it. V and J are TRBV5-4 and TRBJ1-2, with D perhaps matching TRBD1 (6 bases). Trimming took off 4 bases at V and 1 base at J, with 14 bases between the two ends. The CDR3 is 15 residues long. Looked up from germline, CDR1 is SGHNT and CDR2 is YYREEE (reference sequence). CDR3: CASSVDSTFNYGYTF. The DNA read from the CDR3 is TGTGCCAGCAGCGTGGACAGCACATTTAACTATGGC.

Points on this clone: The CDR3 end is not reached by the read, which stops 3 residues before it; the germline J gene fills it in. The chain has TRBV28 and TRBJ2-7; 11 bases fit TRBD2. CDR3 length: 15 residues. Losses at the gene ends were 5 bases for V and 5 bases for J; bases not matched to a gene: 8. From germline, CDR1 is MDHEN and CDR2 SYDVKM. The covered CDR3 bases are TGTGCCAGCAGTGGCGCCGGGACTAGCGGCCACGAG. Protein: CASSGAGTSGHE. The entire CDR3 protein is CASSGAGTSGHEQYF.

In regard to this clone: The read terminates 3 residues before the CDR3 end, so the remaining end is supplied by the germline J gene. This sequence joins TRBV19 and TRBJ2-4; TRBD2 matches 7 bases. Germline loops: CDR1 LNHDA, CDR2 SQIVND (reference sequence). CDR3 length equals 16 residues. The CDR3 sequence is CASSPTPGGSNQPQYF. The CDR3 bases that were read are TGTGCCAGTAGTCCAACCCCCGGCGGGAGCAATCAGCCT.

As to this clone: Read coverage stops 3 residues before the CDR3 terminus; the germline J gene supplies the remainder. This sequence joins TRBV24-1 and TRBJ2-3, with 11 nucleotides matching TRBD2. Germline V gene data show CDR1 as KGHDR and CDR2 as SFDVKD. The CDR3 sequence is 17 residues long. V dropped 4 bases and J dropped 0; count of bases not matched to a gene: 5. The CDR3 bases that were read are TGTGCCACCAGTGACCCGGGACTAGCGGAGAGCACAGATACG. Translation: CATSDPGLAESTDT. The CDR3 in its entirety is CATSDPGLAESTDTQYF.

Concerning this clone itself: The observed sequence ends 3 residues before the CDR3 terminus, with the missing tail filled in from the germline J gene. The chain joins TRBV19 to TRBJ2-7, with 7 bases aligning to TRBD1. Germline V gene data show CDR1 as LNHDA and CDR2 as SQIVND (reference sequence). The junction had 8 bases not matched to a gene; V was cut back by 5 bases and J by 1 base. CDR3 length: 15 residues. The CDR3 DNA, read in part, is TGTGCCAGTAGTCGGGCGACAGGGACATCCTACGAG. Translated: CASSRATGTSYE. The entire CDR3 protein reads CASSRATGTSYEQYF.

Notes on this clone: The read gets to within 3 residues of the CDR3 end, and the germline J gene fills in the rest. The chain links TRBV6-2 or TRBV6-3 to TRBJ2-5, with TRBD1 matching 9 bases. This CDR3 spans 15 amino acids. CDR1 is MNHEY, CDR2 SVGEGT, per germline. V shed 7 bases and J 4 bases; nucleotides not matched to a gene: 10. The CDR3 protein is CASNSGTGHRETQYF. Partial CDR3 DNA: TGTGCCAGCAACTCCGGGACAGGGCACAGAGAGACC.

As to this clone: Read coverage stops 3 residues before the CDR3 terminus; the germline J gene supplies the remainder. This chain links TRBV20-1 with TRBJ2-5, with TRBD2 matching over 10 bases. The CDR3 length is 16 residues. Germline CDR1 reads DFQATT; CDR2 reads SNEGSKA (reference sequence). J lost 1 base, V lost 6 bases, and 11 bases had no gene match. CDR3 amino acids: CSARPPIAGGQETQYF. CDR3 DNA (partial): TGCAGTGCGCGGCCCCCCATAGCGGGGGGCCAAGAGACC.